This entry describes one TCR beta chain. Its matching antigen is unknown. Looked up from germline, CDR1 is SQVTM and CDR2 is ANQGSEA. The CDR3 is 17 amino acids. V lost 0 bases to trimming and J lost 3 bases, with 20 bases between them. The sample originates from a study of CD8+CD57+ T cells in acquired aplastic anemia. The wider study: CD4+ and CD8+ cells, once sorted, gave DNA averaging approximately 3 ug. CD4+ cell libraries from healthy donors averaged about 10.8 million reads. Overall study findings and caveats: Patients and controls shared over 25 CD8+ CDR3 sequences.

For CDR3 and TCR beta VDJ profiling, genomic DNA was the template used. TCRdb passed the reads through MiXCR, listing each CDR3 protein once. In the table there are hundreds of thousands of distinct CDR3 sequences, around 72% of which are singletons. This clonotype was sampled from a human donor in good health, serving as a control. Source material: sorted CD4+, CD8+, or CD8+CD57+ T cells (not recorded which) from PBMCs. The chain combines TRBV29-1 with TRBJ1-2, with D unresolved. The DNA for the CDR3 is TGCAGCGTTGAAGATCCTCACTCGACAACGTCGGACTATGGCTACACCTTC. This codes for CSVEDPHSTTSDYGYTF.